Listed below are T cell receptor beta chains from one sample, sequenced in a study of T cell responses to AZD1222 COVID-19 vaccine. Sequencing was performed with immunoSEQ multiplex PCR; in TCRdb, only in-frame clones are kept and a portion is missing. Here the sample spans roughly 120,000 clones, more than 70% being singletons. Here the sequenced sample was peripheral blood, taken 28 days after the second AZD1222 dose. The receptor source for this set is an adult who received the AZD1222 COVID-19 vaccine. Each CDR3 is given with its conserved first and last residue. Each record gives: CDR3 protein, CDR3 DNA, D gene, V gene, J gene, clone size. A D gene is named only where the DNA matches it firmly. Clone size appears in some rows only: once, few, many, or a class for an expanded clone.

CASSPGGPTQAYEQYF	TGTGCCAGCAGCCCCGGTGGTCCGACCCAGGCCTACGAGCAGTACTTC	-	TRBV7-3	TRBJ2-7	-
CASSDRGLNTEAFF	TGTGCCAGTAGCGACAGGGGGCTGAACACTGAAGCTTTCTTT	TRBD1	TRBV19	TRBJ1-1	-
CASSLGEGLYGYTF	TGCGCCAGCAGCTTAGGTGAAGGGCTTTATGGCTACACCTTC	-	TRBV5-1	TRBJ1-2	-
CASSPYTGGYTF	TGTGCCAGCAGCCCCTATACCGGGGGCTACACCTTC	-	TRBV7-8	TRBJ1-2	-
CASSLDRLSEAFF	TGTGCCAGCAGTCTCGACAGGTTATCTGAAGCTTTCTTT	-	TRBV6-5	TRBJ1-1	-
CASSYSAQRGEQYF	TGTGCCAGCAGTTACTCCGCTCAGAGGGGGGAGCAGTACTTC	-	TRBV6-5	TRBJ2-7	-
CASSLTGRGQPQHF	TGTGCCAGCAGCCTGACAGGGAGGGGTCAGCCCCAGCATTTT	TRBD1	TRBV3-1/TRBV3-2	TRBJ1-5	-
CASSHMNERYSNQPQHF	TGTGCCAGCAGCCACATGAACGAACGTTATAGCAATCAGCCCCAGCATTTT	-	TRBV7-8	TRBJ1-5	-
CASSIWDTEAFF	TGTGCCAGCAGTATTTGGGATACTGAAGCTTTCTTT	-	TRBV12-3/TRBV12-4	TRBJ1-1	once
CASGKQGMNTEAFF	TGTGCCAGCGGGAAACAGGGGATGAACACTGAAGCTTTCTTT	TRBD1	TRBV11-2	TRBJ1-1	-
CASSEAPVFF	TGTGCCAGCAGTGAAGCGCCCGTCTTCTTC	-	TRBV2	TRBJ2-1	few
CAWSVAGIGNTIYF	TGTGCCTGGAGTGTAGCCGGGATTGGAAACACCATATATTTT	-	TRBV30	TRBJ1-3	-
CASSFHRDRPSYEQYF	TGTGCCAGCAGCTTCCACCGGGACCGGCCCTCCTACGAGCAGTACTTC	-	TRBV7-2	TRBJ2-7	-
CALGLIGYTF	TGTGCCCTAGGGTTGATTGGCTACACCTTC	-	TRBV30	TRBJ1-2	-
CASTHQGAQGYTF	TGTGCCAGCACCCACCAGGGGGCTCAAGGCTACACCTTC	TRBD1	TRBV6-6	TRBJ1-2	-
CASSMGDYRTDTQYF	TGTGCCAGTAGTATGGGGGATTATCGCACAGATACGCAGTATTTT	-	TRBV19	TRBJ2-3	-
CASSQVANDEQFF	TGCGCCAGCAGCCAAGTTGCCAACGATGAGCAGTTCTTC	-	TRBV4-1	TRBJ2-1	-
CASTLGGDTQYF	TGCGCCAGCACATTAGGGGGAGATACGCAGTATTTT	-	TRBV23-1	TRBJ2-3	-
CASSFSQKETQYF	TGTGCCAGCAGCTTCTCTCAGAAAGAGACCCAGTACTTC	-	TRBV7-9	TRBJ2-5	-
CASSVNPEQETQYF	TGTGCCAGCAGCGTAAATCCTGAGCAAGAGACCCAGTACTTC	-	TRBV9	TRBJ2-5	-
CASSLQIAGGHEQFF	TGTGCCAGCAGCTTACAAATAGCGGGAGGCCATGAGCAGTTCTTC	TRBD2	TRBV7-3	TRBJ2-1	few
CASSLSTGGTDTQYF	TGTGCCAGCAGCTTGAGTACAGGGGGAACAGATACGCAGTATTTT	TRBD1	TRBV7-6	TRBJ2-3	few
CASTMTGREKLFF	TGTGCCAGCACCATGACAGGGAGGGAAAAACTGTTTTTT	TRBD1	TRBV28	TRBJ1-4	once
CASPPRGLAGADEQFF	TGTGCCAGCCCCCCCCGCGGACTAGCGGGAGCAGATGAGCAGTTCTTC	TRBD2	TRBV28	TRBJ2-1	-
CASRPTGGGYTF	TGTGCCAGCAGGCCTACAGGGGGTGGCTACACCTTC	TRBD1	TRBV27	TRBJ1-2	once
CASSRGGEPSYNEQFF	TGTGCCAGCAGCCGGGGGGGCGAACCTTCCTACAATGAGCAGTTCTTC	TRBD2	TRBV9	TRBJ2-1	-
CASSPFAGGYNEQFF	TGTGCCAGCAGCCCCTTCGCGGGGGGCTACAATGAGCAGTTCTTC	TRBD2	TRBV7-3	TRBJ2-1	-
CATSDPGNYTDTQYF	TGTGCCACCAGTGATCCGGGAAACTACACAGATACGCAGTATTTT	-	TRBV24-1	TRBJ2-3	-
CASSVGGGPDTGELFF	TGTGCCAGCAGCGTAGGGGGAGGGCCGGACACCGGGGAGCTGTTTTTT	TRBD2	TRBV9	TRBJ2-2	-
CASSSVVSGANVLTF	TGTGCCAGCAGTTCTGTAGTTTCTGGGGCCAACGTCCTGACTTTC	-	TRBV27	TRBJ2-6	once
CASSRTRDTVFNSPLHF	TGCGCCAGCAGTAGAACCCGGGACACGGTATTTAATTCACCCCTCCACTTT	-	TRBV4-3	TRBJ1-6	once
CASSRGTLRGTGELFF	TGTGCCAGCAGCCGTGGAACCCTGAGGGGCACCGGGGAGCTGTTTTTT	-	TRBV6-4	TRBJ2-2	once
CATSDLGSTYRLRSNEKLFF	TGTGCCACCAGTGATTTAGGGTCTACATACCGACTACGATCAAATGAAAAACTGTTTTTT	-	TRBV24-1	TRBJ1-4	-
CASSPRLKNTEAFF	TGTGCCAGCAGCCCCAGGCTAAAGAACACTGAAGCTTTCTTT	-	TRBV7-8	TRBJ1-1	few
CATGKDSYNEQFF	TGTGCCACTGGGAAGGACTCCTACAATGAGCAGTTCTTC	-	TRBV24-1	TRBJ2-1	-